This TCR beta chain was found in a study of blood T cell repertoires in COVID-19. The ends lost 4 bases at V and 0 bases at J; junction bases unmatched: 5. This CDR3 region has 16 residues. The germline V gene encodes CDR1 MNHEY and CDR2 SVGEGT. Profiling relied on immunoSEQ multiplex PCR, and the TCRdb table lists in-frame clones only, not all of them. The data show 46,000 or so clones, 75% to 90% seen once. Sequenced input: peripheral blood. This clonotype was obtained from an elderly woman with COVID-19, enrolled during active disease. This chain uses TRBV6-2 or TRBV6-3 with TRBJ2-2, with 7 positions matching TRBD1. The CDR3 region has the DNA TGTGCCAGCAGTTCCCCGGGACAGACGAACACCGGGGAGCTGTTTTTT. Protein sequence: CASSSPGQTNTGELFF.